This T cell receptor beta chain was observed in a study of cytomegalovirus exposure and HLA in healthy donors. Study-wide results and limits: When analyzed later, a missense DCLRE1C variant was found to be linked to TCR beta V- and J-gene trimming.

As regards this clone: The antigen is undetermined.

Both 60 Vbeta primers and 13 Jbeta primers went into the PCR. Sequenced by immunoSEQ multiplex PCR; TCRdb stores in-frame clones only, minus some. Recorded for this sample: 30,000 to 35,000 clones. Participants comprised healthy donors of bone marrow. Specimen: PBMCs. This TCR was recovered from a woman in her thirties or forties in good health and CMV-seropositive.

CDR3 sequence: CASSDKRGLYEQYF. CDR3 in DNA: TGTGCCAGCAGTGATAAGAGGGGGCTCTACGAGCAGTACTTC. This rearrangement joins TRBV2 to TRBJ2-7; 7 nucleotides agree with TRBD1. This CDR3 contains 14 residues. J was trimmed by 3 bases and V by 3 bases; bases with no gene match: 5. CDR1 is SNHLY, CDR2 FYNNEI, per germline.